This T cell receptor (beta chain) was recorded in a study of blood T cell repertoires in COVID-19. The wider study: Acute and convalescent COVID-19 specimens originated in the United States, Italy and Spain. Nucleic acid was either cDNA or gDNA, and it came from T cells, B-cell-depleted T cells, or PBMCs.

In the original workflow: Estimation of nucleated cell counts relied on the amplification of reference gene primers. Some clones are missing from TCRdb's copy, which holds only in-frame ones; the method was immunoSEQ multiplex PCR. From that table come the V and J calls and clone size; the DNA was used to work out D and trimming. The data hold approximately 300,000 clones, with around 90% observed a single time. This clone has only a few counts. Seattle enrolled patients during active infection and tracked them longitudinally. The clonotype originates from a woman aged 25 to 39 with COVID-19, enrolled during active disease. Sequenced sample: peripheral blood.

CDR3 bases: TGTGCCAGCAGCTCCGGGACAGAGAGGGGCTACACCTTC. Protein sequence: CASSSGTERGYTF. The chain is built from TRBV7-9 and TRBJ1-2, with 7 bases matching TRBD1. Germline assignment: CDR1 SEHNR and CDR2 FQNEAQ (reference sequence). This CDR3 contains 13 residues. With V trimmed by 4 bases and J by 8 bases, 7 bases remained unmatched.